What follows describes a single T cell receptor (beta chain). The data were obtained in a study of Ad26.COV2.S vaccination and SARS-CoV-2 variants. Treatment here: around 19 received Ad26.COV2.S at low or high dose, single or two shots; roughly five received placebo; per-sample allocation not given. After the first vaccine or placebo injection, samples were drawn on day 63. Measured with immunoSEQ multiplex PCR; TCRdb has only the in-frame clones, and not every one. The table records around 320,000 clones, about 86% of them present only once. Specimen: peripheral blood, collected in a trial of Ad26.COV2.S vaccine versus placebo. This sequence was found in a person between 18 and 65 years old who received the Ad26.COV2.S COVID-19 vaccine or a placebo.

In DNA, the CDR3 is TGTGCCAGCAGCTTACGGCCAGCCGGGGGTGTAGGGACCGGGGAGCTGTTTTTT. It codes for CASSLRPAGGVGTGELFF. The genes are TRBV7-3 and TRBJ2-2; a possible D gene is TRBD2 (6 bases). V was trimmed by 2 bases and J by 5 bases, leaving 21 bases between them. Germline-derived CDR1 and CDR2 are SGHTA and FQGTGA. The CDR3 contains 18 residues.